This T cell receptor beta chain stems from a study of blood T cell repertoires in COVID-19. At the level of the study: Samples taken during acute and convalescent COVID-19 were collected in the United States, Italy and Spain.

The V end was cut by 3 bases, the J end by 0 bases, with 13 bases between. The CDR3 contains 15 residues. The V gene's germline CDR1 is DFQATT and CDR2 SNEGSKA (reference sequence). The protocol was immunoSEQ multiplex PCR, while the TCRdb copy is restricted to in-frame clones and leaves out a portion. The sample lists about 500,000 clones; about 91% were seen once. This sequence was found in a man younger than 30 with COVID-19, enrolled during active disease. Sequenced input: peripheral blood. This sequence joins TRBV20-1 and TRBJ2-3; D is uncertain. CDR3 protein: CSASLRGPSTDTQYF. CDR3 bases: TGCAGTGCTAGTCTCCGAGGTCCTAGCACAGATACGCAGTATTTT.